The sequence of this T cell receptor beta chain was determined in a study of blood T cell repertoires in COVID-19. Study context: Italy, Spain and the United States were the sources of the convalescent and acute COVID-19 samples. From T cells, B-cell-depleted T cells, or PBMCs came the material, which was cDNA or gDNA.

This CDR3 is built from 16 residues. The germline gives CDR1 SGHKS, CDR2 YYEKEE (reference sequence). V lost 4 bases and J lost 3, with 17 bases in between. This clone has a handful of counts. Original handling: Estimation of nucleated cell counts was performed using reference gene primer amplification. The table came from immunoSEQ multiplex PCR; TCRdb's copy has only in-frame clones and leaves some out. From that table come the V and J calls and clone size; the DNA was used to work out D and trimming. This table holds approximately 210,000 clones, about 83% found once. The TCR was taken from a man between 45 and 60 years old with active or convalescent COVID-19. Material: peripheral blood. The chain carries TRBV5-5 and TRBJ1-3, with a possible D match to TRBD1 (6 bases). CDR3 loop: CASSLILSGDGNTIYF. CDR3 DNA sequence: TGTGCCAGCAGCCTGATACTTTCAGGGGATGGAAACACCATATATTTT.